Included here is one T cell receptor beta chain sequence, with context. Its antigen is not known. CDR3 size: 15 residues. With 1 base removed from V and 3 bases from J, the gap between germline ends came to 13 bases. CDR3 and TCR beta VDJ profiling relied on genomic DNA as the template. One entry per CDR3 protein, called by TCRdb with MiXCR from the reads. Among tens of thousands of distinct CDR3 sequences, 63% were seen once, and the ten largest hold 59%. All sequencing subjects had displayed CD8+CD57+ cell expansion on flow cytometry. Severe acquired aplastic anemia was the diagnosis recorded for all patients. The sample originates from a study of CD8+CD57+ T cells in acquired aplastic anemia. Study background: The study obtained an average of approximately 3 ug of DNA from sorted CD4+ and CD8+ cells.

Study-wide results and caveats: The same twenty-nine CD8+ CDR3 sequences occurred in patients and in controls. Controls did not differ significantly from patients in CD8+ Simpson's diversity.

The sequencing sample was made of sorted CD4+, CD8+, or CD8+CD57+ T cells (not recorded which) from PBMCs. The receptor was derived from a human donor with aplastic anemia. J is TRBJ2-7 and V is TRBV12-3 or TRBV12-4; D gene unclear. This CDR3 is CASSLGWAVLYEQYF. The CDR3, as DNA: TGTGCCAGCAGTTTAGGTTGGGCAGTTCTCTACGAGCAGTACTTC.